This T cell receptor beta chain was observed in a study of shared clonotypes between healthy human individuals. General study results and limits: Larger richness was generally estimated for naive than memory subsets.

The donors, all of them Caucasian adults, lived in Nashville, Tennessee. This clone was counted a single time. As yet, its antigen is unknown. Sorted-subset replicate PCRs used roughly 180 ng DNA, approximately 30,000 T cell genomes. Produced via immunoSEQ multiplex PCR; TCRdb's table is partial and in-frame only. This table has over a million clones, over 95% appearing once. The CDR3 contains 16 residues. Germline CDR1 SGHVS, CDR2 FNYEAQ. The V gene lost 2 bases and the J gene lost 0 bases, with 14 bases spanning the gap. Sequences were obtained from naive CD4+ T cells sorted from blood. Regarding subset: CD45RA+ positively selected. V is TRBV7-6 and J is TRBJ2-7; a weak D match, TRBD2 (6 bases). This sequence originates from a man aged 25-45 years in good health. The DNA for the CDR3 is TGTGCCAGCAGCTTATTCCGGGGGTCCAGCTCCTACGAGCAGTACTTC. It yields the protein CASSLFRGSSSYEQYF.